A single sample is the source of the 28 T cell receptor beta chains below, sequenced in a study of T cell clusters in autoimmune cytopenias. Each sample's input was approximately 270 ng genomic DNA, 38,000 or so genome equivalents. TRB was amplified by touch-down multiplex PCR, primer pools A and B combined. One entry per CDR3 protein, without DNA, is what TCRdb gives after re-calling the multiplex PCR reads. The sample spans 8,500 to 9,000 distinct CDR3 sequences; the ten largest clones claim around 4.2%. Sample: peripheral blood. These receptors all stem from a human donor with an autoimmune cytopenia or autoimmune hepatitis (not recorded which).

This clonotype is medium-sized by frequency. The rearrangement links TRBV19 to TRBJ2-7; TCRdb's assignment of TRBD1 cannot be checked, as there is no DNA. This CDR3 comprises 14 residues. CDR1 and CDR2 from the germline V gene are LNHDA and SQIVND (reference sequence). The CDR3 region is CASSMVQGAGEQYF.

The chain carries TRBV19 and TRBJ2-7; there is no DNA to check the TCRdb D call of TRBD2. The CDR3 covers 13 residues. Germline CDR1 is LNHDA and CDR2 is SQIVND (reference sequence). CDR3 protein: CASSILAGYEQYF.

This clonotype is deemed medium-sized by its frequency. The V and J genes are TRBV30 and TRBJ2-5; the D call of TRBD2 rests on TCRdb alone, since no DNA is present to check it. The V gene's germline CDR1 is GTSNPN and CDR2 SVGIG (reference sequence). The CDR3 runs 13 residues. This CDR3 is CAWSSGAEETQYF.

The V call is TRBV7-2, the J call TRBJ2-2. Germline CDR1 reads SGHTA; CDR2 reads FQGNSA. There are 17 residues in the CDR3. CDR3 loop: CASSFVVGSGNTGELFF.

The V call is TRBV6-5, the J call TRBJ1-3; TCRdb selects TRBD1, and the lack of DNA leaves this call unchecked. This CDR3 region has 16 residues. Germline-derived CDR1 and CDR2 are MNHEY and SVGAGI. The CDR3 protein is CASSSGTTNSGNTMYF.

This clonotype is classed as medium-sized by frequency. This sequence joins TRBV11-1 and TRBJ2-1; TCRdb designates TRBD2, a call that cannot be tested without DNA. The CDR3 loop spans 13 amino acids. CDR1 is SGHAT and CDR2 is FQDESV in the germline V gene (reference sequence). The CDR3 loop reads CASALRDNDEQFF.

J is TRBJ1-6 and V is TRBV20-1; TCRdb outputs TRBD1, but without DNA this stays unchecked. CDR1 is DFQATT, CDR2 SNEGSKA, per germline (reference sequence). CDR3 size: 15 residues. The CDR3 reads CSARAGQGDNSPLHF.

Judged by frequency, this clonotype is medium-sized. V gene TRBV29-1 combines with J gene TRBJ2-3; without DNA, the TCRdb call of TRBD1 cannot be checked. The CDR3 runs to 16 residues. Germline V gives CDR1 SQVTM, CDR2 ANQGSEA. CDR3 sequence: CSVPGSGGRRGDTQYF.

The rearrangement links TRBV30 to TRBJ1-1. CDR3 length equals 14 residues. CDR1 and CDR2 from the germline V gene are GTSNPN and SVGIG (reference sequence). This chain's CDR3 is CAWSDQGGYTEAFF. Together with reference TRBV30 and TRBJ1-1, the CDR3 gives the full variable domain: SQTIHQWPATLVQPVGSPLSLECTVEGTSNPNLYWYRQAAGRGLQLLFYSVGIGQISSEVPQNLSASRPQDRQFILSSKKLLLSDSGFYLCAWSDQGGYTEAFFGQGTRLTVV.

By frequency, this clonotype registers medium-sized (0.01 to 0.1%). The V gene is TRBV5-6, the J gene TRBJ2-1. This CDR3 region has 11 residues. The germline CDR1 and CDR2 sequences are SGHDT and YYEEEE. The CDR3: CASSLYNEQFF.

The chain links TRBV6-5 to TRBJ1-1; TCRdb picks TRBD1, but there is no DNA to check that call. This CDR3 is built from 14 residues. Germline values: CDR1 MNHEY, CDR2 SVGAGI. The CDR3: CASPQGRMNTEAFF.

This clonotype counts as medium-sized by frequency. The V and J genes are TRBV29-1 and TRBJ1-1; lacking DNA, the TRBD1 call made by TCRdb goes unchecked. The germline V gene encodes CDR1 SQVTM and CDR2 ANQGSEA. CDR3 size: 14 residues. The CDR3 reads CSGYGQGARTEAFF.

The chain joins TRBV10-1 to TRBJ2-3. CDR3 length: 14 amino acids. CDR1 WNHNN and CDR2 SYGVQD come from the germline V gene (reference sequence). The CDR3 here is CASSDQTGTDTQYF.

The rearrangement joins TRBV5-6 to TRBJ1-2; TCRdb's D call of TRBD1 is untestable without DNA. Germline V gives CDR1 SGHDT, CDR2 YYEEEE. The CDR3 length is 15 residues. The CDR3 sequence: CASSLGGTGPYGYTF.

This clonotype ranks as medium-sized in terms of frequency. The chain carries TRBV19 and TRBJ1-1. Per the germline V gene, CDR1 is LNHDA and CDR2 is SQIVND (reference sequence). This CDR3 is built from 14 residues. The CDR3 spells CASSINRQGTEAFF.

The rearrangement joins TRBV30 to TRBJ1-5; TCRdb's D call, TRBD1, is unchecked because there is no DNA. Germline CDR1 GTSNPN, CDR2 SVGIG (reference sequence). CDR3 length: 22 residues. Here the CDR3 reads CAWILPPAPRDRKPDSNQPQHF.

The rearrangement uses TRBV27 and TRBJ1-5; TCRdb designates TRBD1, a call that cannot be tested without DNA. CDR3 size: 15 residues. The germline gives CDR1 MNHEY, CDR2 SMNVEV (reference sequence). The CDR3 is CASSEDRVNNQPQHF.

By frequency, this clonotype registers medium-sized. The rearrangement uses TRBV6-1 and TRBJ2-5; TCRdb indicates TRBD1, and absent DNA this call remains unverified. Germline values: CDR1 MNHNS, CDR2 SASEGT. This CDR3 region has 14 residues. The CDR3 sequence is CASSRQGAQETQYF.

Frequency places this clonotype as medium-sized. The chain joins TRBV15 to TRBJ2-2. The germline gives CDR1 LNHNV, CDR2 YYDKDF (reference sequence). The CDR3 is 12 amino acids. This CDR3 reads CATSPNTGELFF.

This clonotype is medium-sized (0.01 to 0.1%) by frequency. The chain links TRBV30 to TRBJ2-5. The CDR3 sequence is 12 residues long. CDR1 is GTSNPN, CDR2 SVGIG, per germline (reference sequence). CDR3 in amino acids: CAWSVLSSSQYF.

The chain has TRBV20-1 and TRBJ1-5; the D call from TCRdb, TRBD1, cannot be confirmed without DNA. The CDR3 loop spans 16 amino acids. Germline assignment: CDR1 DFQATT and CDR2 SNEGSKA (reference sequence). This chain's CDR3 is CSAREAGRGAGQPQHF.

The chain uses TRBV14 and TRBJ2-1. This CDR3 has 16 residues. CDR1 and CDR2 from the germline V gene are SGHDN and FVKESK. The CDR3 spells CASSQDEVFVDNEQFF. The full variable domain, completed using reference TRBV14 and TRBJ2-1, is EAGVTQFPSHSVIEKGQTVTLRCDPISGHDNLYWYRRVMGKEIKFLLHFVKESKQDESGMPNNRFLAERTGGTYSTLKVQPAELEDSGVYFCASSQDEVFVDNEQFFGPGTRLTVL.

This chain links TRBV7-9 with TRBJ2-2; TCRdb's assignment of TRBD1 cannot be checked, as there is no DNA. CDR1 and CDR2 (germline): SEHNR, FQNEAQ (reference sequence). The CDR3 loop spans 14 amino acids. CDR3 amino acids: CASSLTGGTGELFF.

Measured by frequency, this clonotype is medium-sized. The rearrangement joins TRBV6-5 to TRBJ2-6. CDR1 and CDR2 from the germline V gene are MNHEY and SVGAGI. The length of the CDR3 is 14 residues. This chain's CDR3 is CASSRFAGANVLTF.

This clonotype registers medium-sized by frequency. The chain combines TRBV7-7 with TRBJ2-5; without DNA, the TCRdb call of TRBD1 cannot be checked. CDR1 and CDR2 (germline): SSHAT, FNYEAQ (reference sequence). There are 15 residues in the CDR3. This CDR3 is CASSWTGGLGETQYF.

V gene TRBV28 combines with J gene TRBJ2-7; checking the TCRdb D call of TRBD1 is not possible without DNA. Germline CDR1 MDHEN, CDR2 SYDVKM. This CDR3 region has 12 residues. CDR3 loop: CASTLWGGEQYF.

J is TRBJ2-7 and V is TRBV6-6; TCRdb lists TRBD1, though no DNA is available to test this call. Germline CDR1 reads MNHNY; CDR2 reads SVGAGI (reference sequence). The CDR3 has 15 amino acids. CDR3 protein: CASSYLRQGGYEQYF.

The chain uses TRBV30 and TRBJ2-3; TCRdb's D call of TRBD2 is untestable without DNA. The CDR3 consists of 14 residues. In germline, CDR1 is GTSNPN, CDR2 SVGIG (reference sequence). CDR3 sequence reads: CAWSVGGGEDTQYF. The complete variable domain, with remaining parts taken from reference TRBV30 and TRBJ2-3, reads SQTIHQWPATLVQPVGSPLSLECTVEGTSNPNLYWYRQAAGRGLQLLFYSVGIGQISSEVPQNLSASRPQDRQFILSSKKLLLSDSGFYLCAWSVGGGEDTQYFGPGTRLTVL.